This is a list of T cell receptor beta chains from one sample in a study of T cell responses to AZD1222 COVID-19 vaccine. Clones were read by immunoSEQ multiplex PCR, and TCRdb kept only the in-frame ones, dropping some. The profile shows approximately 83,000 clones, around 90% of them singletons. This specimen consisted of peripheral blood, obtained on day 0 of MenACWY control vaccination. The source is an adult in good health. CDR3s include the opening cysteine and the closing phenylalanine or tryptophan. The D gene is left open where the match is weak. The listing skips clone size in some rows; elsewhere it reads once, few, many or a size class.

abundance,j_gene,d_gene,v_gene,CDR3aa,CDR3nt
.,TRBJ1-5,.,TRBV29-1,CSVSFESNQPQHF,TGCAGCGTGAGCTTTGAGAGCAATCAGCCCCAGCATTTT
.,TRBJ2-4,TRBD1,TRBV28,CASSPPRDRVKNIQYF,TGTGCCAGCAGTCCACCGCGGGACAGGGTGAAAAACATTCAGTACTTC
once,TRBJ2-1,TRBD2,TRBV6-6,CASSQGGTSGYNEQFF,TGTGCCAGCAGTCAAGGGGGGACTAGCGGCTACAATGAGCAGTTCTTC
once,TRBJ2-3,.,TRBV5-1,CASSLGGTDTQYF,TGCGCCAGCAGCTTGGGAGGCACAGATACGCAGTATTTT
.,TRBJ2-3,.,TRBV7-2,CASSPTLGTQYF,TGTGCCAGCAGCCCGACCCTCGGTACGCAGTATTTT
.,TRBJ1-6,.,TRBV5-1,CASSPDLMPLHF,TGCGCCAGCAGCCCCGATTTGATGCCCCTCCACTTT
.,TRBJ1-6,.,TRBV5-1,CASSGSPWAPYNSPLHF,TGCGCCAGCAGCGGATCTCCGTGGGCGCCCTATAATTCACCCCTCCACTTT
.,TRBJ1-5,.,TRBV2,CASSPGDNQPQHF,TGTGCCAGCAGTCCGGGGGACAATCAGCCCCAGCATTTT
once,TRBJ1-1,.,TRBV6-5,CASSHLDRASEAFF,TGTGCCAGCAGCCACCTCGACAGAGCGAGTGAAGCTTTCTTT
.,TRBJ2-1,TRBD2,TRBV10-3,CAVRAGDEQFF,TGTGCCGTTCGAGCGGGAGACGAGCAGTTCTTC
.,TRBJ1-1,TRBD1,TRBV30,CAWSAGTGRNTEAFF,TGTGCCTGGAGTGCCGGGACAGGGCGGAACACTGAAGCTTTCTTT
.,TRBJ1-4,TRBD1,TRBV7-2,CASSLGARSGGKLFF,TGTGCCAGCAGCTTAGGTGCCAGATCAGGGGGAAAACTGTTTTTT
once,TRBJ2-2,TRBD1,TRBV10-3,CAITPQGAHTGELFF,TGTGCCATCACCCCACAGGGGGCGCACACCGGGGAGCTGTTTTTT
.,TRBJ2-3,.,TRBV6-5,CASRSYPHAQYF,TGTGCCAGCAGGAGCTACCCCCATGCGCAGTATTTT
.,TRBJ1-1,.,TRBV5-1,CASSLVGGPGTEAFF,TGCGCCAGCAGCTTGGTTGGGGGGCCGGGCACTGAAGCTTTCTTT
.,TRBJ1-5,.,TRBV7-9,CASSADGLQPQHF,TGTGCCAGCAGCGCCGACGGCTTACAGCCCCAGCATTTT
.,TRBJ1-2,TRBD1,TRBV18,CASSPSETGDGYTF,TGTGCCAGCTCACCCTCCGAGACAGGGGATGGCTACACCTTC
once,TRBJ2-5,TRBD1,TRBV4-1,CASSQDSYRGVHETQYF,TGCGCCAGCAGCCAAGACTCCTACAGGGGGGTTCACGAGACCCAGTACTTC
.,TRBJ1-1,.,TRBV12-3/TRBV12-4,CASRDGNTEAFF,TGTGCCAGCAGGGACGGGAACACTGAAGCTTTCTTT
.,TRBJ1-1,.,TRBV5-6,CASSLAVLTYTEAFF,TGTGCCAGCAGCTTGGCAGTACTTACCTACACTGAAGCTTTCTTT
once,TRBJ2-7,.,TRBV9,CASSDPYSYEQYF,TGTGCCAGCAGCGACCCTTACTCCTACGAGCAGTACTTC
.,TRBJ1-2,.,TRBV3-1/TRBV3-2,CASSQGPQGYAGYTF,TGTGCCAGCAGCCAAGGGCCCCAAGGCTACGCTGGCTACACCTTC
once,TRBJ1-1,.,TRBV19,CASSISPWNTEAFF,TGTGCCAGTAGTATCAGCCCGTGGAACACTGAAGCTTTCTTT
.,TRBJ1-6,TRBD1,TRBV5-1,CASSAGGGSPLHF,TGCGCCAGCAGTGCAGGGGGTGGGTCACCCCTCCACTTT
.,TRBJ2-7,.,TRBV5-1,CASSLGGHIEQYF,TGCGCCAGCAGCTTGGGGGGACACATCGAGCAGTACTTC
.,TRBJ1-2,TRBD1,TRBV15,CATTWTGGGYGYTF,TGTGCCACCACCTGGACAGGGGGAGGATATGGCTACACCTTC
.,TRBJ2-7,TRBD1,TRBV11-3,CASSNRGSSEQYF,TGTGCCAGCAGCAACAGGGGTTCGAGCGAGCAGTACTTC
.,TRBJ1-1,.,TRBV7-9,CASTTETVNTEAFF,TGTGCCAGCACCACCGAGACGGTGAACACTGAAGCTTTCTTT
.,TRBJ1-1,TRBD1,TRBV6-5,CASSVRQGLGTEAFF,TGTGCCAGCAGCGTCAGACAGGGGCTAGGCACTGAAGCTTTCTTT
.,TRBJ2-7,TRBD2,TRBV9,CASSVGASGSFYEQYF,TGTGCCAGCAGCGTAGGGGCTAGCGGGAGTTTCTACGAGCAGTACTTC
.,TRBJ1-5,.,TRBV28,CASSFSGFNQPQHF,TGTGCCAGCAGTTTCTCGGGATTCAATCAGCCCCAGCATTTT
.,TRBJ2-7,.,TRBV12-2,CASRQRDSHEQYF,TGTGCAAGTCGCCAAAGGGACAGCCACGAGCAGTACTTC
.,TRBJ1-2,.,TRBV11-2,CASSLDEQGYTF,TGTGCCAGCAGCTTAGATGAGCAAGGCTACACCTTC
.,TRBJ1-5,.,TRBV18,CASSTYVDRNQPQHF,TGTGCCAGCTCGACCTACGTGGATCGCAATCAGCCCCAGCATTTT
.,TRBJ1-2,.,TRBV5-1,CASKEGQTKGYTF,TGCGCCAGCAAGGAGGGCCAAACTAAGGGCTACACCTTC
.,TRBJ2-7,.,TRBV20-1,CSAAGTDEQYF,TGCAGTGCTGCTGGGACCGACGAGCAGTACTTC
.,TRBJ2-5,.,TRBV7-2,CASNLGQFGETQYF,TGTGCCAGCAACCTTGGACAGTTCGGGGAGACCCAGTACTTC
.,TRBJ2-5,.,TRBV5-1,CASSLGAGKETQYF,TGCGCCAGCAGCTTGGGGGCGGGGAAGGAGACCCAGTACTTC
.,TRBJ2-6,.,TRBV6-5,CASSYFGRSGANVLTF,TGTGCCAGCAGTTACTTCGGGCGGTCTGGGGCCAACGTCCTGACTTTC
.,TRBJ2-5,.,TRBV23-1,CASTGETQYF,TGCGCCAGCACCGGGGAGACCCAGTACTTC
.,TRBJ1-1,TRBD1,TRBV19,CASSEDRGLGTEAFF,TGTGCCAGTAGTGAGGACAGGGGTTTGGGCACTGAAGCTTTCTTT
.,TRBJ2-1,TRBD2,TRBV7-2,CASSLGGSVSNEQFF,TGTGCCAGCAGCTTAGGCGGGAGCGTGAGCAATGAGCAGTTCTTC
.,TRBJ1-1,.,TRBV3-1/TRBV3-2,CASSEGPTMNTEAFF,TGTGCCAGCAGCGAGGGACCGACCATGAACACTGAAGCTTTCTTT
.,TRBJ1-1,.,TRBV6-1,CASSEIREEAFF,TGTGCCAGCAGTGAAATTCGGGAAGAAGCTTTCTTT
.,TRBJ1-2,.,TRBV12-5,CASGLVAEVPIYGYTF,TGTGCTAGTGGTTTGGTAGCTGAGGTGCCGATCTATGGCTACACCTTC
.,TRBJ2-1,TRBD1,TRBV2,CASSLPGQGNEQFF,TGTGCCAGCAGTCTCCCGGGACAGGGTAATGAGCAGTTCTTC
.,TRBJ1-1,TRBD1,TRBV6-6,CASRQGAGNTEAFF,TGTGCCAGCAGGCAGGGGGCGGGGAACACTGAAGCTTTCTTT
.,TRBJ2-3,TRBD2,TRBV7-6,CASSKTSGKADTQYF,TGTGCCAGCAGCAAGACTAGCGGGAAAGCAGATACGCAGTATTTT
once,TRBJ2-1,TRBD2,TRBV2,CASTTWTSGTYYNEQFF,TGTGCCAGCACTACATGGACTAGCGGGACCTACTACAATGAGCAGTTCTTC
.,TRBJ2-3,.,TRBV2,CASSEAALTHADTQYF,TGTGCCAGCAGTGAGGCCGCCCTCACCCACGCAGATACGCAGTATTTT
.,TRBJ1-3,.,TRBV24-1,CATSDLEDRPSGNTIYF,TGTGCCACCAGTGATTTGGAAGACAGACCCTCTGGAAACACCATATATTTT
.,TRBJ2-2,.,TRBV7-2,CASSLVGSGNTGELFF,TGTGCCAGCAGCTTAGTTGGTAGCGGGAACACCGGGGAGCTGTTTTTT
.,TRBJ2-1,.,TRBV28,CASLPPRASYNEQFF,TGTGCCAGCCTACCCCCAAGGGCCTCATACAATGAGCAGTTCTTC
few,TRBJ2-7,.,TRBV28,CASSLPGYSYEQYF,TGTGCCAGCAGTTTGCCGGGGTACTCCTACGAGCAGTACTTC
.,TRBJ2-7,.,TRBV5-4,CASSPRGVSEQYF,TGTGCCAGCAGCCCTCGAGGGGTGAGCGAGCAGTACTTC